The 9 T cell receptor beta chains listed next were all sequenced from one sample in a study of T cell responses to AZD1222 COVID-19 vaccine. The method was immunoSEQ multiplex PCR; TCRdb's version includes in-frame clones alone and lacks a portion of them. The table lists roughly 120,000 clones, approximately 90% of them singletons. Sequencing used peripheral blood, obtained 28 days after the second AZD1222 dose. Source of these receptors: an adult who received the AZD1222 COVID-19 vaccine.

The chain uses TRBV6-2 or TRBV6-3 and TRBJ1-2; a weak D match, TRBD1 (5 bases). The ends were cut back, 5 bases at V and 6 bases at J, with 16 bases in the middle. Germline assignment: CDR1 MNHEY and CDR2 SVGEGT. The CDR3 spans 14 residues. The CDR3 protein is CASSRTWWGDGYTF. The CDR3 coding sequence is TGTGCCAGCAGTAGGACCTGGTGGGGCGATGGCTACACCTTC.

The CDR3: CASSYSPGSTVKGYTF. The CDR3 DNA reads TGTGCCAGCAGTTACTCGCCAGGTTCGACGGTTAAGGGCTACACCTTC. This chain connects TRBV6-5 to TRBJ1-2; D is ambiguous. Trimming cost V 0 bases and J 8 bases, with 19 bases left between them. The germline gives CDR1 MNHEY, CDR2 SVGAGI. There are 16 residues in the CDR3.

CDR3 DNA: TGCGCCAGCAGCCAAGGCGGGGATCTATCCTCACCCCTCCACTTT. Encoded protein: CASSQGGDLSSPLHF. This chain links TRBV4-1 with TRBJ1-6; D uncertain. CDR3 length: 15 residues. The V end was cut by 1 base, the J end by 10 bases, with 14 bases between. Germline lookup yields CDR1 MGHRA and CDR2 YSYEKL.

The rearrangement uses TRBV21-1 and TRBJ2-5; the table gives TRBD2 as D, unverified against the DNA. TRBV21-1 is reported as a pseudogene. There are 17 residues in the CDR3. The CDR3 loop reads CASSTPLTSGGQETQYF. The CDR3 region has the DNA TGTGCCAGCAGCACCCCCCTGACTAGCGGGGGTCAAGAGACCCAGTACTTC.

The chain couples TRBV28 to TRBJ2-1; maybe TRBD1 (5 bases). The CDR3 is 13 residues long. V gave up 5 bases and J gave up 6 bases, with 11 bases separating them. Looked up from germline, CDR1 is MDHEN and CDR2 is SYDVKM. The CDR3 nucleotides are TGTGCCAGCAGTCCGACAGTTGTCAATGAGCAGTTCTTC. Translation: CASSPTVVNEQFF.

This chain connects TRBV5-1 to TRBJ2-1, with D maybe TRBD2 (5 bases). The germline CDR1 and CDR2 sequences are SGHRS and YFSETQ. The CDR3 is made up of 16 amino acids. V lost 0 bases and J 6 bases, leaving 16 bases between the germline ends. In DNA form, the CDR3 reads TGCGCCAGCAGCTTGGAAGCGACTACCAGCGGCAATGAGCAGTTCTTC. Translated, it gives CASSLEATTSGNEQFF.

The CDR3 DNA sequence: TGTGCCAGCAGTTTTTCGGGGTTAAATCAGCCCCAGCATTTT. This encodes CASSFSGLNQPQHF. The chain uses TRBV28 and TRBJ1-5; unclear D gene. The CDR3 loop spans 14 amino acids. Germline loops: CDR1 MDHEN, CDR2 SYDVKM. V gave up 3 bases and J gave up 4 bases, with 10 bases separating them.

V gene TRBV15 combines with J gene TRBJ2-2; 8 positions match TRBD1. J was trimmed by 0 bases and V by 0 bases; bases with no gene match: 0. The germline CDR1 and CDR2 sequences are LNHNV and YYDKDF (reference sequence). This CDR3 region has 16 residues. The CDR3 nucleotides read TGTGCCACCAGCAGAGACAGGGGGCCGAACACCGGGGAGCTGTTTTTT. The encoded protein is CATSRDRGPNTGELFF.

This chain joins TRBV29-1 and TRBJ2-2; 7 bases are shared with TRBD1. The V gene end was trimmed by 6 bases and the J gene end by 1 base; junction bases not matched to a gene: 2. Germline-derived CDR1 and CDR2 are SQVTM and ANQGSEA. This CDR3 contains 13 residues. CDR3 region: CSVRTGNTGELFF. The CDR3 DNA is TGCAGCGTCCGGACAGGGAACACCGGGGAGCTGTTTTTT.